Below, one T cell receptor (beta chain) is given with its context. Its antigen is undetermined. Between the trimmed V and J ends, which lost 6 bases and 3 bases, there was a span of 15 bases. This CDR3 spans 14 amino acids. In germline, CDR1 is LNHDA, CDR2 SQIVND (reference sequence). Patients were all untreated before their thyroid surgery. This sample stems from a study of metastatic and nonmetastatic thyroid tumors. Study information: Both malignant and benign thyroid patients supplied peripheral blood and tumor or nodule tissue samples, across which the repertoires of these patients were then compared.

Authors' processing steps: Using the CDR3 differences seen across clinicopathological groups, the authors built a distant-metastasis classifier for papillary thyroid cancer, which was meant to discriminate distant-metastatic patients. TCRdb re-called clones via MiXCR from the PCR reads. What appears here as the V and J calls and clone size reflects TCRdb's work, not the paper's. The sample lists tens of thousands of clones, under 25% occurring once. Study-level points and caveats: Compared with benign nodules, malignant thyroid tumors were reported to have significantly higher TCR beta diversity in both blood and tumor.

The chain carries TRBV19 and TRBJ2-7, with D possibly TRBD1 on 5 matching bases. The material sequenced was blood. The sequence was obtained from a female donor with papillary thyroid cancer or a benign thyroid nodule (not recorded which). Some clones in this sample may be carry-over from other donors' samples. CDR3 residues: CASSPMGQLYEQYF. The CDR3 nucleotides read TGTGCCAGTAGCCCGATGGGGCAGCTCTACGAGCAGTACTTC.